Listed below are T cell receptor beta chains from one sample, sequenced in a study of cytomegalovirus exposure and HLA in healthy donors. Clones were sequenced by immunoSEQ multiplex PCR, and TCRdb holds only the in-frame ones, with some missing. The sample includes roughly 180,000 clones, around nine tenths of them seen just once. The sample was PBMCs. The receptors derive from a man between 25 and 39 years old in good health and CMV-seropositive. The CDR3 runs from the conserved cysteine through the conserved F or W. Each record gives: V gene, clone size, D gene, CDR3 length, J gene, CDR3 DNA, CDR3 protein. D genes are given only for firm matches. Clone size appears in some rows only: once, few, many, or a class for an expanded clone.

TRBV19,.,.,15,TRBJ2-7,TGTGCCAGCACCGGACAGACCCGGGATTCCTACGAGCAGTACTTC,CASTGQTRDSYEQYF
TRBV28,.,.,13,TRBJ2-7,TGTGCAGCTGAGCGTGACAGCCCCCGTCAGCAGTACTTC,CAAERDSPRQQYF
TRBV28,.,TRBD2,12,TRBJ2-1,TGTGCCAGCAGCTGGACTAGCGATGAGCAGTTCTTC,CASSWTSDEQFF
TRBV19,.,.,13,TRBJ1-1,TGTGCCAGTAGTATAGAACTGAACACTGAAGCTTTCTTT,CASSIELNTEAFF
TRBV19,.,TRBD1,14,TRBJ2-7,TGTGCCAGTAGTCCCGGGACAGCCACCTACGAGCAGTACTTC,CASSPGTATYEQYF
TRBV6-5,.,TRBD1,14,TRBJ2-1,TGTGCCAGCAGTAGCCGGGACAGGGTCAATGAGCAGTTCTTC,CASSSRDRVNEQFF
TRBV28,few,TRBD1,14,TRBJ1-5,TGTGCCAGCAGTTTAGGGACAGGCCAAGGGTCCCAGCATTTT,CASSLGTGQGSQHF
TRBV5-1,.,.,15,TRBJ2-7,TGCGCCAGCAGCTCTGGAGGGGCTACTTTCTACGAGCAGTACTTC,CASSSGGATFYEQYF
TRBV7-6,.,TRBD2,15,TRBJ2-2,TGTGCCAGCAGCTCCCCTAGCGGGGGGGCCGGGGAGCTGTTTTTT,CASSSPSGGAGELFF
TRBV12-5,once,.,12,TRBJ2-7,TGTGCTAGTGGTTTCGGGCCCCACGAGCAGTACTTC,CASGFGPHEQYF
TRBV5-1,.,.,12,TRBJ2-1,TGCGCCAGCAGCTTACGTTACAATGAGCAGTTCTTC,CASSLRYNEQFF
TRBV7-9,few,.,14,TRBJ1-1,TGTGCCAGCAGCTTAGAGGTCTGGGGGACTGAAGCTTTCTTT,CASSLEVWGTEAFF
TRBV6-6,.,.,16,TRBJ2-3,TGTGCCAGCAGTAAGGGACAACGTGCCTACACAGATACGCAGTATTTT,CASSKGQRAYTDTQYF
TRBV28,once,.,13,TRBJ2-7,TGTGCCAGCAGTTTCCTTCTGGCAGAGGGGCAGTACTTC,CASSFLLAEGQYF
TRBV6-4,.,.,15,TRBJ2-3,TGTGCCAGCAGTGACGGGGGGGCTAGCACAGATACGCAGTATTTT,CASSDGGASTDTQYF
TRBV2,few,TRBD1,15,TRBJ1-4,TGTGCCAGCAGGGACAGGATTACAACTAATGAAAAACTGTTTTTT,CASRDRITTNEKLFF
TRBV30,.,.,14,TRBJ2-7,TGTGCCTGGAGTCCGGACCGACTCTCCTACGAGCAGTACTTC,CAWSPDRLSYEQYF
TRBV7-6,once,.,15,TRBJ1-1,TGTGCCAGCAGCTTAGGGCTGGGAGCGGACACTGAAGCTTTCTTT,CASSLGLGADTEAFF
TRBV27,.,.,15,TRBJ2-3,TGTGCCAGCAGCCTGACAGGCCCTAGCACAGATACGCAGTATTTT,CASSLTGPSTDTQYF
TRBV5-1,.,.,15,TRBJ2-5,TGCGCCAGCAGCTTGACCCCTCCGTGGCAAGAGACCCAGTACTTC,CASSLTPPWQETQYF
TRBV19,.,.,13,TRBJ2-7,TGTGCCAGTAGTATCCAGGGGGGAGGCGAGCAGTACTTC,CASSIQGGGEQYF
TRBV7-8,.,.,14,TRBJ1-5,TGTGCCAGCACCAAAGAGGGAGGCGGTCAGCCCCAGCATTTT,CASTKEGGGQPQHF
TRBV2,.,.,14,TRBJ2-7,TGTGCCAGCAGTCTGGGAGGGGGCCCTTACGAGCAGTACTTC,CASSLGGGPYEQYF
TRBV9,.,.,13,TRBJ1-4,TGTGCCAGCAGCGTAGGTGGGGGCACTAGACTGTTTTTT,CASSVGGGTRLFF
TRBV10-3,.,.,13,TRBJ1-3,TGTGCCATCAGGCCAGCCTCTGGAAACACCATATATTTT,CAIRPASGNTIYF
TRBV6-5,.,.,15,TRBJ1-2,TGTGCCAGCAGTAAACTCAGGGGTGCTAACTATGGCTACACCTTC,CASSKLRGANYGYTF
TRBV4-1,.,TRBD2,16,TRBJ2-7,TGCGCCAGCAGCCAAGCCTCCGGGACTAGCAGCTACGAGCAGTACTTC,CASSQASGTSSYEQYF